This record concerns one TCR beta chain sequence. This specimen belongs to a study of blood T cell repertoires in COVID-19. Study details: Spain, Italy and the United States supplied samples that represented acute and convalescent COVID-19.

Produced via immunoSEQ multiplex PCR; TCRdb's table is partial and in-frame only. The sample includes tens of thousands of clones, about 90% seen only once; the top ten take roughly 8.1%. The germline CDR1 and CDR2 sequences are KGHDR and SFDVKD. V dropped 5 bases and J dropped 1 base, with 20 bases sitting between them. The CDR3 is 17 residues long. What was sequenced was peripheral blood. The gene calls are TRBV24-1 and TRBJ2-7; D may be TRBD2 (6 bases). The sequence was obtained from a woman in her seventies with acute or convalescent COVID-19. CDR3 DNA sequence: TGTGCCACCAGTGGGAAACCCGGTAGGGGACTGTCCTACGAGCAGTACTTC. It codes for CATSGKPGRGLSYEQYF.